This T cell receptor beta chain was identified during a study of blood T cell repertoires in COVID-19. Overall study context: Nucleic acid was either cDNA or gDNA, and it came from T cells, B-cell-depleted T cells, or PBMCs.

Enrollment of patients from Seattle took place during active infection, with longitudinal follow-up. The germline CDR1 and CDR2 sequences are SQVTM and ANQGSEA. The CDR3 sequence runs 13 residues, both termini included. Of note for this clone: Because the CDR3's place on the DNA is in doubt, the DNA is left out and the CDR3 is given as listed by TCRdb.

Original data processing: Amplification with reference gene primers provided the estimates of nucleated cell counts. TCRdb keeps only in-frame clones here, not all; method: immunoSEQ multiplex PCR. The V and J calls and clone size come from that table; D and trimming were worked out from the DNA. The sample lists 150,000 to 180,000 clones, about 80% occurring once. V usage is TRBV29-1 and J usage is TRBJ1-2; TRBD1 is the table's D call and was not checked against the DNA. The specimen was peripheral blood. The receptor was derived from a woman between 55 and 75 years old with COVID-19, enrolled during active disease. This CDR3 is CSVWGSGTGGDTF.